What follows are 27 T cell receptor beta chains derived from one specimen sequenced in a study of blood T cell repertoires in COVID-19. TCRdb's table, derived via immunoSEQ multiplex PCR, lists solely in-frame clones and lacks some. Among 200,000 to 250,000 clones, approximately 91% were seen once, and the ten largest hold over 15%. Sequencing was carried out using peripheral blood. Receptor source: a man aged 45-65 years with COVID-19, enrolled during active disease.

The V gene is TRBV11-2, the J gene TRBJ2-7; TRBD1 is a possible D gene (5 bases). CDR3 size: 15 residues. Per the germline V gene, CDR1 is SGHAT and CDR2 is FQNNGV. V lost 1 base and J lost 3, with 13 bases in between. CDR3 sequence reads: CASSLAGIGVYEQYF. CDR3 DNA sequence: TGTGCCAGCAGCTTAGCAGGGATTGGTGTCTACGAGCAGTACTTC.

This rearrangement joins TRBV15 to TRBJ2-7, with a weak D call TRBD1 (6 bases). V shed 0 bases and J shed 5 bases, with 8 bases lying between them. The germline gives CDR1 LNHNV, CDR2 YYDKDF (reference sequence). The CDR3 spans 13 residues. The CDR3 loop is CATSRDRGHEQYF. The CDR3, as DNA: TGTGCCACCAGCAGAGACAGGGGCCACGAGCAGTACTTC.

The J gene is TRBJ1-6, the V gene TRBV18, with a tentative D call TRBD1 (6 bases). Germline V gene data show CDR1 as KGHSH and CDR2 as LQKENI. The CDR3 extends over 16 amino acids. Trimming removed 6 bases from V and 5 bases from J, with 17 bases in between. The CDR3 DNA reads TGTGCCAGCTCTCTTAAAGGAGGGGGGGATAATTCACCCCTCCACTTT. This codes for CASSLKGGGDNSPLHF.

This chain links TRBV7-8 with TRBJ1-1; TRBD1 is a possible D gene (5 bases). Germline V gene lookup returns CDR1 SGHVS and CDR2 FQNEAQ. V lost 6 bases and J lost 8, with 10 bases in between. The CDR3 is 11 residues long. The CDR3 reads CASRQQGEAFF. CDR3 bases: TGTGCCAGCAGGCAGCAGGGAGAAGCTTTCTTT.

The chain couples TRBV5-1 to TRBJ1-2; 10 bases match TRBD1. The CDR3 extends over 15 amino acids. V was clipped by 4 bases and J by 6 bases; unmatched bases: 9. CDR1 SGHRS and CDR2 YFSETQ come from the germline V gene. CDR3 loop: CASSPGDGQGDGYTF. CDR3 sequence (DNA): TGCGCCAGCAGCCCCGGAGATGGACAGGGGGATGGCTACACCTTC.

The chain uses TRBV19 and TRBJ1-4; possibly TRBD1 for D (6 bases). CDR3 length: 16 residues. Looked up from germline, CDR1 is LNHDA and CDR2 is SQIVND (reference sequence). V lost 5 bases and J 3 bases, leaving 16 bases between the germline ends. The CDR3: CASSSAGQRPNEKLFF. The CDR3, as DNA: TGTGCCAGTAGTTCCGCTGGACAGAGACCTAATGAAAAACTGTTTTTT.

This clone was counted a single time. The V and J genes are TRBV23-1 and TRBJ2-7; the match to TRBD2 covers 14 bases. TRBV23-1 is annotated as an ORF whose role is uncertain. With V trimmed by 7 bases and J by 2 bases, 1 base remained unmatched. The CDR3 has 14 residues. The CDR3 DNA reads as TGCGCCAGCACGGGACTAGCGGGAGCCTACGAGCAGTACTTC. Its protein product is CASTGLAGAYEQYF.

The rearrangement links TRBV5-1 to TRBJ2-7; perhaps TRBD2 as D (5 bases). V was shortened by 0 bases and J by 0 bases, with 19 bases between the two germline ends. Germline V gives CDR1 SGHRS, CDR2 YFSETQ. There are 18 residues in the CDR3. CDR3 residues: CASSLVAGGSGYSYEQYF. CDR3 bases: TGCGCCAGCAGCTTGGTGGCAGGAGGAAGCGGTTACTCCTACGAGCAGTACTTC.

CDR3 sequence: CASIEGTGASGELFF. In DNA form, the CDR3 reads TGTGCCAGTATCGAGGGGACAGGGGCGTCCGGGGAGCTGTTTTTT. The V gene is TRBV19, the J gene TRBJ2-2; the match to TRBD1 covers 10 bases. Germline-derived CDR1 and CDR2 are LNHDA and SQIVND (reference sequence). With 7 bases clipped from V and 6 bases from J, the junction kept 8 bases outside the gene matches. CDR3 length: 15 amino acids.

CDR3 bases: TGTGCCAGCAGTAGGGACTGGGCAGTAAACACTGAAGCTTTCTTT. Encoded protein: CASSRDWAVNTEAFF. The genes are TRBV5-4 and TRBJ1-1; D is perhaps TRBD1 (5 bases). The CDR3 runs 15 residues. V was pared by 5 bases and J by 2 bases, with 16 bases between. In germline, CDR1 is SGHNT, CDR2 YYREEE (reference sequence). Full variable domain (remainder filled in from reference TRBV5-4 and TRBJ1-1): ETGVTQSPTHLIKTRGQQVTLRCSSQSGHNTVSWYQQALGQGPQFIFQYYREEENGRGNFPPRFSGLQFPNYSSELNVNALELDDSALYLCASSRDWAVNTEAFFGQGTRLTVV.

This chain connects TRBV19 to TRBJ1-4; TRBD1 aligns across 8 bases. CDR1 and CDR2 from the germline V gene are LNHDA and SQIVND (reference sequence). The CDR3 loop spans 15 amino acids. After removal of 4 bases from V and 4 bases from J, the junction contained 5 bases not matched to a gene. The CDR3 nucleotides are TGTGCCAGTAGTACCGGACAGGGCTATAATGAAAAACTGTTTTTT. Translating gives CASSTGQGYNEKLFF.

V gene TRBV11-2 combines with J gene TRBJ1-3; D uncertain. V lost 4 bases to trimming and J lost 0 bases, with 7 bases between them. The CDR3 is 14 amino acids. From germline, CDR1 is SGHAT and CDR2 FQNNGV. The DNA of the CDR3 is TGTGCCAGCAGCTCCCGACTCTCTGGAAACACCATATATTTT. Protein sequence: CASSSRLSGNTIYF.

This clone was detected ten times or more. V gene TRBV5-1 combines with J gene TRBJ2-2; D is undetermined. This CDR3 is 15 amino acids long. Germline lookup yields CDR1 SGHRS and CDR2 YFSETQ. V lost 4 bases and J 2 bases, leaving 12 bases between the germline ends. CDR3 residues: CASSVAGSNTGELFF. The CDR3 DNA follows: TGCGCCAGCAGCGTAGCCGGGTCAAACACCGGGGAGCTGTTTTTT.

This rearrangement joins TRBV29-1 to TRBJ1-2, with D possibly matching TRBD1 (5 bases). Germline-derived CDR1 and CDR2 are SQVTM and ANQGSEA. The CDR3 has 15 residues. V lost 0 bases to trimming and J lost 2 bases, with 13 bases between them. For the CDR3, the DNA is TGCAGCGTTGAAGAGCATGGGGGGTCCAACTATGGCTACACCTTC. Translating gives CSVEEHGGSNYGYTF.

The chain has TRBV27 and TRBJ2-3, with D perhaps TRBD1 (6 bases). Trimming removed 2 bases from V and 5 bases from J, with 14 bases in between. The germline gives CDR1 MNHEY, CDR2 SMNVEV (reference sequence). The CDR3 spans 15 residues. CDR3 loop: CASSLGGVGGDTQYF. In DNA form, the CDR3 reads TGTGCCAGCAGTTTAGGGGGAGTAGGGGGAGATACGCAGTATTTT.

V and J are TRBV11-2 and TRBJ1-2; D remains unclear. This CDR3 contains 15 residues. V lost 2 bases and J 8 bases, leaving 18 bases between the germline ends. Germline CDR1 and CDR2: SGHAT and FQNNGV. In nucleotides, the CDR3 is TGTGCCAGCAGCTTACTTCTTGATGGGAGGACCGGCTACACCTTC. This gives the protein CASSLLLDGRTGYTF. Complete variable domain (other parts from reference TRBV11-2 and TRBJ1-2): EAGVAQSPRYKIIEKRQSVAFWCNPISGHATLYWYQQILGQGPKLLIQFQNNGVVDDSQLPKDRFSAERLKGVDSTLKIQPAKLEDSAVYLCASSLLLDGRTGYTFGSGTRLTVV.

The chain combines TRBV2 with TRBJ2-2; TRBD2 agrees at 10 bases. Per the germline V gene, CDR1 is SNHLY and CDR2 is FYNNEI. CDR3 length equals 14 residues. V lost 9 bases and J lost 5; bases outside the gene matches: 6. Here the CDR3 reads CASRTSGRTGELFF. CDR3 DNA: TGTGCCAGTCGGACTAGCGGACGGACCGGGGAGCTGTTTTTT.

The CDR3 protein is CASSYWDTGGEQFF. CDR3 DNA: TGTGCCAGCAGTTATTGGGATACAGGCGGTGAGCAGTTCTTC. The V and J genes are TRBV6-2 or TRBV6-3 and TRBJ2-1; weak D call: TRBD1 (5 bases). V lost 3 bases and J lost 9, with 15 bases in between. The CDR3 sequence is 14 residues long. The V gene's germline CDR1 is MNHEY and CDR2 SVGEGT.

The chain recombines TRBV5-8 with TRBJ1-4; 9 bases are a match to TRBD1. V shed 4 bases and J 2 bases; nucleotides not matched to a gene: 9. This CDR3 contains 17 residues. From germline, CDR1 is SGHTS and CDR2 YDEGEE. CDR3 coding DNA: TGTGCCAGCAGCCCCGGACAGGGGAGGGCGACTAATGAAAAACTGTTTTTT. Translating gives CASSPGQGRATNEKLFF.

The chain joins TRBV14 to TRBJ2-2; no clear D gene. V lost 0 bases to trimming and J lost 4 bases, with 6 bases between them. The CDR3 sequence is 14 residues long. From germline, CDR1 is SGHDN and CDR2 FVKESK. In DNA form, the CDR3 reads TGTGCCAGCAGCCAAGATCGTGTCACCGGGGAGCTGTTTTTT. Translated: CASSQDRVTGELFF.

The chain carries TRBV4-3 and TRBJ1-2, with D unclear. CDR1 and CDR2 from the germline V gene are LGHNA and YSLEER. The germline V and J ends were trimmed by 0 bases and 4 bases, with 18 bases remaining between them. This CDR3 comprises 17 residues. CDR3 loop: CASSQDSGEIGSYGYTF. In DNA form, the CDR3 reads TGCGCCAGCAGCCAAGACTCTGGGGAGATTGGGAGCTATGGCTACACCTTC.

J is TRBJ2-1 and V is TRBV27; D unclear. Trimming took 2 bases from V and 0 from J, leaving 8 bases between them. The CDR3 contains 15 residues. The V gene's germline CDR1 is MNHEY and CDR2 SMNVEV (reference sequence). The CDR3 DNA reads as TGTGCCAGCAGTTTAGTTAGGAGCTCCTACAATGAGCAGTTCTTC. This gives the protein CASSLVRSSYNEQFF.

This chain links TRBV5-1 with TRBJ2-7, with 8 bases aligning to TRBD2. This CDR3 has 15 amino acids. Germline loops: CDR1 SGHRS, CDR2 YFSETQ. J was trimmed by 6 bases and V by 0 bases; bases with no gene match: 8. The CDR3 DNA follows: TGCGCCAGCAGCTTGGGGACGGGGGGGCTCGGCGAGCAGTACTTC. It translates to CASSLGTGGLGEQYF.

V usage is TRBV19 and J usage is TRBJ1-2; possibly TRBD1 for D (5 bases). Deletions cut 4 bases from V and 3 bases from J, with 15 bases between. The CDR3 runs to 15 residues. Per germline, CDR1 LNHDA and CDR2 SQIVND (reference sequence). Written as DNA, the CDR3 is TGTGCCAGTAGTAGGCCGGAGGGACTCTACTATGGCTACACCTTC. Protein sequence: CASSRPEGLYYGYTF.

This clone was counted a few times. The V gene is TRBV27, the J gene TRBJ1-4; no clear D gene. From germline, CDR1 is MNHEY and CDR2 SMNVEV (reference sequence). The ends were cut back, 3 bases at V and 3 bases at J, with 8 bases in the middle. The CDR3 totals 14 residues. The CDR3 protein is CASSFSQPNEKLFF. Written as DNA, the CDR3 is TGTGCCAGCAGTTTCTCACAGCCTAATGAAAAACTGTTTTTT.

CDR3 in amino acids: CAISVPPKGAKSGYTF. The CDR3 nucleotides read TGTGCCATCAGTGTCCCTCCGAAGGGGGCTAAGTCAGGCTACACCTTC. This sequence joins TRBV10-3 and TRBJ1-2; 7 nucleotides agree with TRBD1. CDR3 length equals 16 residues. J was trimmed by 8 bases and V by 4 bases; bases with no gene match: 16. Germline lookup yields CDR1 ENHRY and CDR2 SYGVKD.

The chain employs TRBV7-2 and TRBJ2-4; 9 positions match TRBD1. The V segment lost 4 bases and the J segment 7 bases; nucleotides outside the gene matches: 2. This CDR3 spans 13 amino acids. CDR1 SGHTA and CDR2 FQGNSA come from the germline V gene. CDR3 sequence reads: CASSSGQGNIQYF. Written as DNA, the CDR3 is TGTGCCAGCAGCTCCGGACAGGGGAACATTCAGTACTTC.